The entry that follows covers one T cell receptor beta chain sequence. The data are from a study of blood T cell repertoires in COVID-19. About the study: PBMCs, B-cell-depleted T cells, or T cells provided the cDNA or gDNA that made up the material.

There are 16 residues in the CDR3. Germline V lookup: CDR1 MGHRA, CDR2 YSYEKL. Trimming took off 4 bases at V and 6 bases at J, with 22 bases between the two ends. Assay: immunoSEQ multiplex PCR; the TCRdb copy retains only in-frame clones and omits some. The sample includes 130,000 or so clones, roughly three quarters seen only once; the top ten take 7.9%. The rearrangement uses TRBV4-1 and TRBJ2-7; maybe TRBD1 (6 bases). This TCR was sampled from a human donor in a cohort sampled during active COVID-19. Sequences were obtained from peripheral blood. CDR3 sequence: CASSPGEVRGSGEQYF. The CDR3 DNA follows: TGCGCCAGCAGCCCCGGAGAGGTCAGGGGTTCTGGCGAGCAGTACTTC.